Listed below are T cell receptor beta chains from one sample, sequenced in a study of T cell repertoires in cytomegalovirus infection. TCRdb called the reads again in MiXCR, with one record for every CDR3 protein. The sample includes around 140,000 distinct CDR3 sequences, about 6.5% of them seen just once. The source material was PBMCs. Every receptor here comes from a human donor in good health (CMV status not recorded). Some clones in this sample may be carry-over from other donors' samples. The CDR3 runs from the conserved cysteine through the conserved F or W. The D gene is left open where the match is weak. A clone size is listed for some rows: how often the clone was seen (once, few, many), or a class if it is expanded.

d_call j_call v_call clone_size cdr3_nt cdr3_aa
. TRBJ1-4 TRBV7-2 many TGTGCCAGCAGCCATTCCGCCGACCTTACAACTAATGAAAAACTGTTTTTT CASSHSADLTTNEKLFF
TRBD2 TRBJ2-1 TRBV7-6 many TGTGCCACACGACTAAGCGGGGGGAACAATGAGCAGTTCTTC CATRLSGGNNEQFF
TRBD1 TRBJ1-2 TRBV24-1 . TGTGCCACCAGTGATTCTACAGGGGGCCGAAGCTATGGCTACACCTTC CATSDSTGGRSYGYTF
TRBD2 TRBJ2-5 TRBV7-6 few TGTGCCAGCAGCTACGGGAAACCTAGCGGGGGGGAGACCCAGTACTTC CASSYGKPSGGETQYF
. TRBJ1-4 TRBV28 many TGTGCCAGCAGTTTATCACAGGCAACTAATGAAAAACTGTTTTTT CASSLSQATNEKLFF
. TRBJ1-1 TRBV7-2 many TGTGCCAGCAGCTCTTGGATCCAGGGTGAAGCTTTCTTT CASSSWIQGEAFF
TRBD1 TRBJ1-5 TRBV6-2/TRBV6-3 . TGTGCCAGTAAGGGACAGGGCGGACAGCCCCAGCATTTT CASKGQGGQPQHF
TRBD1 TRBJ1-2 TRBV28 many TGTGCCAGCAGTTTAGACAGGGTGGCTGGCTACACCTTC CASSLDRVAGYTF
TRBD2 TRBJ2-5 TRBV20-1 few TGCAGTGCGGCTACCGGGGGGGCTGAGGAGACCCAGTACTTC CSAATGGAEETQYF
. TRBJ2-6 TRBV7-9 few TGTGCCAGCAGCCCCCTGGAAAACTCTGGGGCCAACGTCCTGACTTTC CASSPLENSGANVLTF
TRBD1 TRBJ1-4 TRBV7-2 many TGTGCCAGCAGCTCTCAGGGGGCAACTAATGAAAAACTGTTTTTT CASSSQGATNEKLFF
TRBD2 TRBJ2-5 TRBV15 . TGTGCCACCAGCAGAGATTGGACTAGCGGGGGGGCCGGAGAGACCCAGTACTTC CATSRDWTSGGAGETQYF
TRBD1 TRBJ1-1 TRBV6-1 many TGTGCCAGCAGTGAACTCGCAGGGGGGGTCACTGAAGCTTTCTTT CASSELAGGVTEAFF
TRBD1 TRBJ1-1 TRBV5-6 many TGTGCCAGCAGAACGATGGACAGGGAGGACACTGAAGCTTTCTTT CASRTMDREDTEAFF
. TRBJ2-7 TRBV5-1 . TGCGCCAGCAGCCGCAACCCCTTGAGGGTCAGTGAAGAGCAGTACTTC CASSRNPLRVSEEQYF
TRBD1 TRBJ2-2 TRBV7-2 many TGTGCCAGCAGCCGGGACAGGGGGCGAGGCGGGGAGCTGTTTTTT CASSRDRGRGGELFF
. TRBJ1-5 TRBV11-2 . TGTGCCAGCAGCCCGGACAGATTCCAGCCCCAGCATTTT CASSPDRFQPQHF
. TRBJ2-5 TRBV20-1 . TGCAGTGCTAGCGGAGCAGGAGAGGAGACCCAGTACTTC CSASGAGEETQYF
. TRBJ2-2 TRBV4-1 many TGCGCCAGCAGCCAACCCACCGGGACAAGGAACACCGGGGAGCTGTTTTTT CASSQPTGTRNTGELFF
TRBD1 TRBJ2-6 TRBV12-3/TRBV12-4 . TGTGCCAGCAGTTCCGGGACAGGGAGCTCTGGGGCCAACGTCCTGACTTTC CASSSGTGSSGANVLTF
. TRBJ2-7 TRBV28 many TGTGCCAGCAGGGCTCCTTCGGGGCAGGGATTCTACGAGCAGTACTTC CASRAPSGQGFYEQYF
TRBD2 TRBJ2-7 TRBV20-1 many TGCAGTGCTACCCATAGCGGGGGGGCCTACGAGCAGTACTTC CSATHSGGAYEQYF
. TRBJ1-1 TRBV30 . TGTGCCTGGACCAGGAACACTGAAGCTTTCTTT CAWTRNTEAFF
. TRBJ2-1 TRBV20-1 few TGCAGTGCTAGAGTGAATATCCCCGTCGTCTCCTACAATGAGCAGTTCTTC CSARVNIPVVSYNEQFF
TRBD2 TRBJ2-1 TRBV6-1 many TGTGCCAGCAGTGAACCGTCGCGGGGGGCAGTCTACAATGAGCAGTTCTTC CASSEPSRGAVYNEQFF
. TRBJ1-2 TRBV11-3 many TGTGCCAGCAGCACCTCCGGGACAAACTATGGCTACACCTTC CASSTSGTNYGYTF
. TRBJ1-3 TRBV7-2 many TGTGCCAGCGGGCCCTCCTCTGGAAACACCATATATTTT CASGPSSGNTIYF
. TRBJ2-7 TRBV7-7 many TGTGCTAGCAGCCCGACAGGGAGGTCCTACGAGCAGTACTTC CASSPTGRSYEQYF
TRBD2 TRBJ2-3 TRBV7-2 many TGTGCCAGCAGCTTAGAACTAGCGATAGATACGCAGTATTTT CASSLELAIDTQYF
TRBD2 TRBJ2-1 TRBV5-1 . TGCGCCAGCAGCTCAGCGGGACTCCGAGCCAGCAATGAGCAGTTCTTC CASSSAGLRASNEQFF
. TRBJ1-1 TRBV4-1 few TGTGCCAGCAGCCAAGAACCCACTGAAGCTTTCTTT CASSQEPTEAFF
TRBD1 TRBJ1-1 TRBV24-1 many TGTGCCACGACCGGGACAGCGAACACTGAAGCTTTCTTT CATTGTANTEAFF
. TRBJ1-4 TRBV9 few TGTGCCAGCAGCGTAGCAGGCAGGAGGGATGAAAAACTGTTTTTT CASSVAGRRDEKLFF
. TRBJ2-3 TRBV15 few TGTGCCACCAGCAGAGAGGGCCGGGGCCCTCCCTCCGATACGCAGTATTTT CATSREGRGPPSDTQYF
. TRBJ2-3 TRBV7-2 many TGTGCCAGCAGCCCAGGGGCTATCCGAGATACGCAGTATTTT CASSPGAIRDTQYF
TRBD2 TRBJ2-3 TRBV6-6 . TGTGCCACCCTAGCGGGGACCACAGATACGCAGTATTTT CATLAGTTDTQYF
TRBD1 TRBJ1-4 TRBV6-6 few TGTGCCAGCAGGGACAGGGGCGGTAATGAAAAACTGTTTTTT CASRDRGGNEKLFF
. TRBJ2-5 TRBV7-2 few TGTGCCAGCAGCTTAGAGGGTAGTTATACAGAGACCCAGTACTTC CASSLEGSYTETQYF
. TRBJ1-1 TRBV11-1 many TGTGCCAGCAGCCATCCGGGGGGGGGCGCGTCGGGCACTGAAGCTTTCTTT CASSHPGGGASGTEAFF
. TRBJ1-1 TRBV23-1 many TGCGCCAGCAGTCAATGGGATGGGGTTGGGAGGAACACTGAAGCTTTCTTT CASSQWDGVGRNTEAFF
. TRBJ1-4 TRBV2 many TGTGCCAGCAGTGGGACAGAGAATGAAAAACTGTTTTTT CASSGTENEKLFF
TRBD1 TRBJ1-1 TRBV28 many TGTGCCAGCAGGCAATCTGGGACAGCTGAAGCTTTCTTT CASRQSGTAEAFF
. TRBJ2-4 TRBV14 many TGTGCCAGCAGCCCACTGGCAGGCCGTTCCGAAAACATTCAGTACTTC CASSPLAGRSENIQYF
. TRBJ2-6 TRBV12-3/TRBV12-4 . TGTGCCAGCAGTTCCACGGTAGGCGCCAACGTCCTGACTTTC CASSSTVGANVLTF
. TRBJ2-7 TRBV29-1 few TGCAGCGTTCTCCTAGCGAGAACAAGCTCCTACGAGCAGTACTTC CSVLLARTSSYEQYF